This is a list of T cell receptor beta chains from one sample in a study of T cell responses to AZD1222 COVID-19 vaccine. Using immunoSEQ multiplex PCR, the repertoire was profiled, and TCRdb retains in-frame clones only, with some absent. There are fewer than 200,000 clones in the sample; 85% to 90% occur only once, and about 4.3% lies in the top ten. Sequenced material: peripheral blood, taken 28 days after the second dose of the MenACWY control vaccine. The receptors originated from an adult who received the MenACWY meningococcal vaccine as a control. The CDR3 runs from the conserved cysteine through the conserved F or W. D genes are given only for firm matches. Clone size, where shown, is once, few, many, or a class for clones that have expanded.

abundance: NA
j_gene: TRBJ1-4
v_gene: TRBV19
len: 13
d_gene: TRBD1
CDR3nt: TGTGCCAGCAGGGACAGGGGGGGGGAAAAACTGTTTTTT
CDR3aa: CASRDRGGEKLFF

abundance: NA
j_gene: TRBJ2-6
v_gene: TRBV27
len: 17
d_gene: NA
CDR3nt: TGTGCCAGCAGTTTGAACAGCCTCTTCTCTGGGGCCAACGTCCTGACTTTC
CDR3aa: CASSLNSLFSGANVLTF

abundance: NA
j_gene: TRBJ2-3
v_gene: TRBV10-3
len: 14
d_gene: NA
CDR3nt: TGTGCCATCAGTGGCGGGATGAACACAGATACGCAGTATTTT
CDR3aa: CAISGGMNTDTQYF

abundance: NA
j_gene: TRBJ1-2
v_gene: TRBV28
len: 12
d_gene: NA
CDR3nt: TGTGCCAGCAGTTTAAACAGGGCGGGCTACACCTTC
CDR3aa: CASSLNRAGYTF

abundance: once
j_gene: TRBJ2-3
v_gene: TRBV7-2
len: 17
d_gene: NA
CDR3nt: TGTGCCAGCAGCCCCGGCATAGGAGCGACTAGCACAGATACGCAGTATTTT
CDR3aa: CASSPGIGATSTDTQYF

abundance: NA
j_gene: TRBJ2-1
v_gene: TRBV6-5
len: 14
d_gene: TRBD2
CDR3nt: TGTGCCAGCAGTTACAGGGGCGGGAGCAATGAGCAGTTCTTC
CDR3aa: CASSYRGGSNEQFF

abundance: NA
j_gene: TRBJ2-7
v_gene: TRBV7-9
len: 18
d_gene: TRBD1
CDR3nt: TGTGCCAGCAGCTCACCCACTCAGACCGGGACAGGGTATTACGAGCAGTACTTC
CDR3aa: CASSSPTQTGTGYYEQYF

abundance: NA
j_gene: TRBJ1-5
v_gene: TRBV28
len: 12
d_gene: NA
CDR3nt: TGTGCCAGCCGCCGGGAGCGTCAGCCCCAGCATTTT
CDR3aa: CASRRERQPQHF

abundance: NA
j_gene: TRBJ1-1
v_gene: TRBV28
len: 14
d_gene: NA
CDR3nt: TGTGCCAGCAGTTTAGGAGGGGCCCGGGGTGAAGCTTTCTTT
CDR3aa: CASSLGGARGEAFF

abundance: NA
j_gene: TRBJ1-5
v_gene: TRBV28
len: 15
d_gene: NA
CDR3nt: TGTGCCAGCAGTTTATCACTCCGAGGAGATCAGCCCCAGCATTTT
CDR3aa: CASSLSLRGDQPQHF

abundance: NA
j_gene: TRBJ1-2
v_gene: TRBV5-5
len: 14
d_gene: NA
CDR3nt: TGTGCCAGCAGGCGACCGGGATCTAACTATGGCTACACCTTC
CDR3aa: CASRRPGSNYGYTF

abundance: NA
j_gene: TRBJ1-2
v_gene: TRBV30
len: 13
d_gene: NA
CDR3nt: TGTGCCTGGAGTGTCAACAGATACTATGGCTACACCTTC
CDR3aa: CAWSVNRYYGYTF

abundance: NA
j_gene: TRBJ1-4
v_gene: TRBV2
len: 14
d_gene: NA
CDR3nt: TGTGCCAGCAGTGAACTGGGGACTAATGAAAAACTGTTTTTT
CDR3aa: CASSELGTNEKLFF

abundance: NA
j_gene: TRBJ1-4
v_gene: TRBV6-5
len: 13
d_gene: TRBD1
CDR3nt: TGTGCCAGCGCGGGACAGGGAAATGAAAAACTGTTTTTT
CDR3aa: CASAGQGNEKLFF

abundance: NA
j_gene: TRBJ2-1
v_gene: TRBV11-2
len: 15
d_gene: TRBD2
CDR3nt: TGTGCCAGCAGCTTAGACCGGACTAGCGGGAGTGAGCAGTTCTTC
CDR3aa: CASSLDRTSGSEQFF

abundance: once
j_gene: TRBJ1-2
v_gene: TRBV28
len: 16
d_gene: NA
CDR3nt: TGTGCCAGCAGTTCTCCCAGGAGGGGGGAGGGGTATGGCTACACCTTC
CDR3aa: CASSSPRRGEGYGYTF

abundance: NA
j_gene: TRBJ2-7
v_gene: TRBV10-1
len: 15
d_gene: TRBD2
CDR3nt: TGCGCCAGCAGCGTAAAGCGGGAGGCACCCTACGAGCAGTACTTC
CDR3aa: CASSVKREAPYEQYF

abundance: NA
j_gene: TRBJ1-2
v_gene: TRBV6-5
len: 14
d_gene: TRBD1
CDR3nt: TGTGCCAGCATTCGCAGGGGGAGTAACTATGGCTACACCTTC
CDR3aa: CASIRRGSNYGYTF

abundance: NA
j_gene: TRBJ2-7
v_gene: TRBV27
len: 14
d_gene: NA
CDR3nt: TGTGCCAGCAGTTTAGGGGGGCCAAAAAACGAGCAGTACTTC
CDR3aa: CASSLGGPKNEQYF

abundance: once
j_gene: TRBJ2-1
v_gene: TRBV7-3
len: 14
d_gene: NA
CDR3nt: TGTGCCAGCAGCTTAATAGGCCCACAGGGTATGCAGTTCTTC
CDR3aa: CASSLIGPQGMQFF

abundance: NA
j_gene: TRBJ1-1
v_gene: TRBV6-6
len: 17
d_gene: TRBD1
CDR3nt: TGTGCCAGCAGTCGGTACTCGACTTTACAGGGGGGGACTGAAGCTTTCTTT
CDR3aa: CASSRYSTLQGGTEAFF

abundance: NA
j_gene: TRBJ1-2
v_gene: TRBV4-1
len: 14
d_gene: TRBD1
CDR3nt: TGCGCCAGCAGCCACCAGGACAGGGGGGACGGCTACACCTTC
CDR3aa: CASSHQDRGDGYTF

abundance: once
j_gene: TRBJ2-7
v_gene: TRBV25-1
len: 16
d_gene: TRBD2
CDR3nt: TGTGCCAGCAGTGGATCCTCTAGCGGGAGCTCCTACGAGCAGTACTTC
CDR3aa: CASSGSSSGSSYEQYF

abundance: NA
j_gene: TRBJ2-1
v_gene: TRBV25-1
len: 14
d_gene: NA
CDR3nt: TGTGCCAGCAGCTTCAGGGGTTGGAACAATGAGCAGTTCTTC
CDR3aa: CASSFRGWNNEQFF